This entry lists 5 T cell receptor beta chains sequenced from one sample in a study of identical twins. TCRdb reprocessed the 5' RACE reads via MiXCR and lists one record per CDR3 protein. Among fewer than 350,000 distinct CDR3 sequences listed, roughly 8.6% were seen once. These same data were also listed under a study on yellow fever vaccine responses in identical twins.

The material sequenced was memory (CD45RO+) T cells sorted from blood. These receptors all stem from a woman aged 18-29 years in good health.

This clonotype turned up a few times. The chain carries TRBV18 and TRBJ2-1; possibly TRBD2 for D (6 bases). V lost 5 bases to trimming and J lost 7 bases, with 15 bases between them. The length of the CDR3 is 14 residues. Per germline, CDR1 KGHSH and CDR2 LQKENI. The CDR3 DNA reads as TGTGCCAGCTCAACGGGGAGGTCGGGAAATGAGCAGTTCTTC. Its protein product is CASSTGRSGNEQFF.

This clonotype was seen only a few times. The chain combines TRBV3-1 with TRBJ2-1; 10 nucleotides align to TRBD2. Germline V gene sequence: CDR1 LGHDT, CDR2 YNNKEL (reference sequence). This CDR3 region has 16 residues. V trimming: 1 base; J trimming: 8 bases; junction bases outside the gene matches: 8. This CDR3 is CASSQGFASGSYEQFF. CDR3 nucleotides: TGTGCCAGCAGCCAAGGGTTCGCTAGCGGGAGCTATGAGCAGTTCTTC.

This clonotype was seen a few times. The rearrangement uses TRBV5-4 and TRBJ2-5, with 9 bases matching TRBD2. Germline CDR1 is SGHNT and CDR2 is YYREEE (reference sequence). This CDR3 is built from 17 residues. The ends lost 4 bases at V and 2 bases at J; junction bases unmatched: 12. The CDR3 nucleotides are TGTGCCAGCAGCCCGTGGGCTAGCGGGGATGGGCAAGAGACCCAGTACTTC. Its translation is CASSPWASGDGQETQYF.

The table lists this clonotype with many counts. The V call is TRBV6-1, the J call TRBJ2-2; the D gene could be TRBD1 or TRBD2 (6 bases each). In germline, CDR1 is MNHNS, CDR2 SASEGT. The CDR3 spans 15 residues. V was cut by 7 bases and J by 2 bases, with 14 bases left in between. CDR3 amino acids: CASTEGGINTGELFF. The CDR3 DNA is TGTGCCAGCACCGAGGGGGGAATAAACACCGGGGAGCTGTTTTTT.

The rearrangement joins TRBV14 to TRBJ2-7, with TRBD2 matching 7 bases. The germline V gene has CDR1 SGHDN and CDR2 FVKESK. The CDR3 length is 15 residues. V trimming: 4 bases; J trimming: 6 bases; junction bases outside the gene matches: 12. Here the CDR3 DNA reads TGTGCCAGCAGCCCGGGAATTGAACTAGCGCGCGAGCAGTACTTC. This codes for CASSPGIELAREQYF.